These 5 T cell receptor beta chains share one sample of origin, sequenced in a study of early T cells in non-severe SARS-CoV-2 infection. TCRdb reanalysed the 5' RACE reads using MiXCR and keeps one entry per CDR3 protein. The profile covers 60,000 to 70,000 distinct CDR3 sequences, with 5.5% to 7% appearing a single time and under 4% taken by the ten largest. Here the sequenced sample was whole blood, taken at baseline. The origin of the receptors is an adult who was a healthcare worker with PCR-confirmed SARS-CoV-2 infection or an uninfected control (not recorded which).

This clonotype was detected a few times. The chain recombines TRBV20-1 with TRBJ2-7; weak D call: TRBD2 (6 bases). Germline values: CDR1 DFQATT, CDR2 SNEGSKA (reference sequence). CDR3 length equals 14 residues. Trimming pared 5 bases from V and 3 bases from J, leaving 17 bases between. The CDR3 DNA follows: TGCAGTGCTCCTGACTTATCGGGAGTCTACGAGCAGTACTTC. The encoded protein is CSAPDLSGVYEQYF.

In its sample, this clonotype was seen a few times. The CDR3 sequence is CASRLAGGPENEQFF. The CDR3 DNA sequence: TGTGCCAGCAGGCTAGCGGGAGGGCCCGAAAATGAGCAGTTCTTC. V is TRBV28 and J is TRBJ2-1; TRBD2 matches at 12 bases. V lost 6 bases and J lost 7; bases outside the gene matches: 7. Germline CDR1 MDHEN, CDR2 SYDVKM. The CDR3 loop spans 15 amino acids.

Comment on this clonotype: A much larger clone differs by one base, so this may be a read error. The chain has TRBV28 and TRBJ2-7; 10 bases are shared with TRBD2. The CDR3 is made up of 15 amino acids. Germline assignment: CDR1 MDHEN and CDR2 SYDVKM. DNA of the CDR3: TGTGTCAGCAGACCTAGGACTAGCGGATACTACGAGCAGTACTTC. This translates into CVSRPRTSGYYEQYF. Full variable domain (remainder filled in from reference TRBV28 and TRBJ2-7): DVKVTQSSRYLVKRTGEKVFLECVQDMDHENMFWYRQDPGLGLRLIYFSYDVKMKEKGDIPEGYSVSREKKERFSLILESASTNQTSMYLCVSRPRTSGYYEQYFGPGTRLTVT.

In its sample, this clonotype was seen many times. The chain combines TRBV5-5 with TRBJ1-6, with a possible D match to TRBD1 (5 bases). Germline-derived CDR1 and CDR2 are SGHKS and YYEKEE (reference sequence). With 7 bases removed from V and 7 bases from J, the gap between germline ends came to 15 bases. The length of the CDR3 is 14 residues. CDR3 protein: CASFTGGLNSPLHF. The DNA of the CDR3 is TGTGCCAGCTTCACGGGGGGATTGAATTCACCCCTCCACTTT.

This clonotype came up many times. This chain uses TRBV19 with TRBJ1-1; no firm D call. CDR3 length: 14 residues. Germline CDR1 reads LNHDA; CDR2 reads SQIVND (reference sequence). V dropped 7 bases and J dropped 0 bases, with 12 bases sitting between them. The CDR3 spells CASTVGRMNTEAFF. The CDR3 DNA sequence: TGTGCCAGTACCGTTGGGAGAATGAACACTGAAGCTTTCTTT.